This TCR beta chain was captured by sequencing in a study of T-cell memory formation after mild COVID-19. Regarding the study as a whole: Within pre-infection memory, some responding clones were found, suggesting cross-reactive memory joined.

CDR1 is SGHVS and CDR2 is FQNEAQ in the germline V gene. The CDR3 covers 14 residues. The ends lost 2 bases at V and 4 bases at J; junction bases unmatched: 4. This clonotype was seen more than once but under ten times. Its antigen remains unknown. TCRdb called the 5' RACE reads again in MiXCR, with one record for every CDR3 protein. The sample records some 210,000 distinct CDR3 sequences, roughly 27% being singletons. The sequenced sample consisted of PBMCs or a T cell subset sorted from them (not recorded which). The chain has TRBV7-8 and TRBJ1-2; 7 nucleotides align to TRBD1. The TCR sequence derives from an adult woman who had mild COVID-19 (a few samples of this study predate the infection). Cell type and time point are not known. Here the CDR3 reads CASSLSGTAYGYTF. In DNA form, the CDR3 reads TGTGCCAGCAGCTTAAGTGGGACAGCCTATGGCTACACCTTC.